This T cell receptor beta chain was identified in a study of cytomegalovirus exposure and HLA in healthy donors. The wider study: In a later analysis, it was reported that the 110 or so validation repertoires had been produced on the same platform as the 666 repertoires belonging to the first cohort. Study-wide results and caveats: For cytomegalovirus status, the classifier reportedly gave diagnoses with high specificity and sensitivity. The study listed 164 cytomegalovirus-associated TCR beta chains.

The CDR3 loop spans 19 amino acids. Germline lookup yields CDR1 SEHNR and CDR2 FQNEAQ (reference sequence). The ends lost 2 bases at V and 0 bases at J; junction bases unmatched: 12. Profiling relied on immunoSEQ multiplex PCR, and the TCRdb table lists in-frame clones only, not all of them. The data contain under 300,000 clones, roughly 86% of them singletons. On this clone: As yet, its antigen is unknown.

This TCR was sampled from a woman under 40 in good health and CMV-seropositive. The sequenced material came from PBMCs. This chain uses TRBV7-9 with TRBJ1-4; 7 positions agree with TRBD1. The CDR3 nucleotides are TGTGCCAGCAGCTTACTGACAGGGCCACTTATTACAACTAATGAAAAACTGTTTTTT. Protein product: CASSLLTGPLITTNEKLFF.